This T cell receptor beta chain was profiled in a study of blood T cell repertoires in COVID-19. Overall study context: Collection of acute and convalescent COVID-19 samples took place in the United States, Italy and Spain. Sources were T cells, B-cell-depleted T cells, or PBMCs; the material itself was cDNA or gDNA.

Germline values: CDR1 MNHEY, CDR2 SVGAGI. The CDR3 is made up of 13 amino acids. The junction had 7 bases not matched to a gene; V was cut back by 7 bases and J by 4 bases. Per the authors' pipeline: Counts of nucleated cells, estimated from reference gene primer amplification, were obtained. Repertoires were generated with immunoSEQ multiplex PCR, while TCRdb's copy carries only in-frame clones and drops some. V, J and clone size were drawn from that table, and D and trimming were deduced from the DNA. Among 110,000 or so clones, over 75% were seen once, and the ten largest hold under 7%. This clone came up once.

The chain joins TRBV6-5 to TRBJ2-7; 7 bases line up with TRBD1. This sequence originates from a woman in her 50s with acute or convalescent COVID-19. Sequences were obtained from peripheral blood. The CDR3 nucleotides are TGTGCCAGCACGACCGGGACAGCATACGAGCAGTACTTC. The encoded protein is CASTTGTAYEQYF.